These T cell receptor beta chains were read from a single sample in a study of control samples from healthy donors and cancer patients. The assay was immunoSEQ multiplex PCR, and TCRdb's table has in-frame clones only and misses some. The sample lists tens of thousands of clones; over 75% were seen once. Sequenced sample: PBMCs. These receptors originate from a woman aged 55 to 70 with lung cancer. Both conserved end residues are part of each CDR3. Each record gives: D gene, J gene, V gene, clone size, CDR3 protein, CDR3 DNA. The D gene is left open where the match is weak. The size field is filled for only some rows; it gives once, few, many or a size class.

>TRBD1|TRBJ1-4|TRBV6-5|NA
CASSSGTGIVGLFF
TGTGCCAGCAGCTCAGGGACAGGGATTGTCGGACTGTTTTTT
>NA|TRBJ2-1|TRBV9|once
CASSAYRTDPRDNEQFF
TGTGCCAGCAGCGCCTATAGGACGGACCCTCGGGACAATGAGCAGTTCTTC
>NA|TRBJ2-1|TRBV7-3|NA
CASSSRVASSRDEQFF
TGTGCCAGCAGCTCCCGGGTCGCCTCTAGTAGGGATGAGCAGTTCTTC
>TRBD1|TRBJ2-1|TRBV6-5|NA
CASSYSLQGVYNEQFF
TGTGCCAGCAGTTACTCGCTACAGGGGGTCTACAATGAGCAGTTCTTC
>TRBD2|TRBJ2-5|TRBV7-9|NA
CASSWWLAGEETQYF
TGTGCCAGCAGCTGGTGGCTAGCGGGAGAAGAGACCCAGTACTTC
>NA|TRBJ1-3|TRBV5-5|NA
CASSLANGGNTIYF
TGTGCCAGCAGCTTGGCTAACGGAGGAAACACCATATATTTT
>NA|TRBJ1-1|TRBV5-4|NA
CASSLEGTTEAFF
TGTGCCAGCAGCTTGGAGGGGACCACTGAAGCTTTCTTT
>NA|TRBJ2-3|TRBV7-8|NA
CASSPRPMIRTDTQYF
TGTGCCAGCAGCCCACGGCCGATGATCCGCACAGATACGCAGTATTTT
>NA|TRBJ2-7|TRBV12-3/TRBV12-4|NA
CASSFGRASEQYF
TGTGCCAGCAGTTTCGGGCGGGCGAGCGAGCAGTACTTC
>TRBD1|TRBJ1-4|TRBV5-1|NA
CASSNMGTANEKLFF
TGCGCCAGCTCCAACATGGGGACAGCTAATGAAAAACTGTTTTTT